The TCR beta chain under discussion was sequenced for a study of T cells after yellow fever vaccination. This clonotype was observed at least ten times. Antigen: not known. Generation of TCR cDNA used 5'RACE template switching (which added a universal primer site and UMIs). TCRdb re-analysed the 5' RACE reads in MiXCR, keeping a single row per CDR3 protein. The profile shows hundreds of thousands of distinct CDR3 sequences, around 20% of them singletons. Study-level points and caveats: At 95% to 97% for CD4 and approximately 88% for CD8, most primary-vaccination clones showed up again after the booster.

Trimming took 5 bases from V and 1 from J, leaving 6 bases between them. Germline CDR1 SGHTA, CDR2 FQGNSA. The CDR3 has 13 residues. The chain employs TRBV7-2 and TRBJ1-5; possibly TRBD1 for D (5 bases). This receptor was identified in a man younger than 35 who received the YFV17D yellow fever vaccine. The sample consisted of PBMCs, taken before the yellow fever booster vaccination. In nucleotides, the CDR3 is TGTGCCAGCAGCCGACAGAGCAATCAGCCCCAGCATTTT. Protein sequence: CASSRQSNQPQHF.